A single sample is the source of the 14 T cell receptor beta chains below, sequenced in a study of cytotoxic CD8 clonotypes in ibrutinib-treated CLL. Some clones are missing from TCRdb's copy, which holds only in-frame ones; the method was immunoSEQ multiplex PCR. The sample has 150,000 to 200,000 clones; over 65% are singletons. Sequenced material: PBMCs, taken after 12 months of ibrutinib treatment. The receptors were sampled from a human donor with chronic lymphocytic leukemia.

CDR3 sequence (DNA): TGTGCCAGTAGCAGGGACAGCTACAATGAGCAGTTCTTC. Translating gives CASSRDSYNEQFF. The chain joins TRBV19 to TRBJ2-1; TRBD1 agrees at 7 bases. J was trimmed by 3 bases and V by 6 bases; bases with no gene match: 2. Germline V CDR1 and CDR2: LNHDA, SQIVND (reference sequence). CDR3 length: 13 residues.

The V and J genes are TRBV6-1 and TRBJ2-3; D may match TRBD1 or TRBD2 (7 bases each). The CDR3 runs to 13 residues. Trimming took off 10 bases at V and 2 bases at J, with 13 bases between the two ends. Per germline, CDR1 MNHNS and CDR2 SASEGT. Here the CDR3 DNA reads TGTGCCATCAGGGGGGGAGCCACAGATACGCAGTATTTT. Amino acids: CAIRGGATDTQYF.

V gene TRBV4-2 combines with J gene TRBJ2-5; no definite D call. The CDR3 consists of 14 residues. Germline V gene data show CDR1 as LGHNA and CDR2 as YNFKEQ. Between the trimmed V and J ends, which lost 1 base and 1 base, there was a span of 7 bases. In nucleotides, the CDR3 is TGTGCCAGCAGCCAAGGTACAGCCCAAGAGACCCAGTACTTC. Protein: CASSQGTAQETQYF.

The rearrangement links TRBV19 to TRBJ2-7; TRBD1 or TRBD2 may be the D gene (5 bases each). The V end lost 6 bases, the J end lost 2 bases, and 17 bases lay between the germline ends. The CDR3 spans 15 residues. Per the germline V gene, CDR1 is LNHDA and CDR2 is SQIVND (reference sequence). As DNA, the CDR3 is TGTGCCAGTAGCCCAGAGGGGCAGGGTCCCTACGAGCAGTACTTC. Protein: CASSPEGQGPYEQYF.

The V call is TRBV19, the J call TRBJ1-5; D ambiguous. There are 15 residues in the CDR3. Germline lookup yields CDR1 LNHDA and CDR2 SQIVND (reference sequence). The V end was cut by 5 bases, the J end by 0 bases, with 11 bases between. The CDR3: CASSYPRGSNQPQHF. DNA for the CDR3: TGTGCCAGTAGTTACCCAAGAGGTAGCAATCAGCCCCAGCATTTT.

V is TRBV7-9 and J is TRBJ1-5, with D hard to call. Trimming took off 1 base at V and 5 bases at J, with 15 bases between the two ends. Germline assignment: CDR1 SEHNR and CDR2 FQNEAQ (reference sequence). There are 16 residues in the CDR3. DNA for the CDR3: TGTGCCAGCAGCTTAGATTCAGCAGTCCCCGATCAGCCCCAGCATTTT. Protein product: CASSLDSAVPDQPQHF.

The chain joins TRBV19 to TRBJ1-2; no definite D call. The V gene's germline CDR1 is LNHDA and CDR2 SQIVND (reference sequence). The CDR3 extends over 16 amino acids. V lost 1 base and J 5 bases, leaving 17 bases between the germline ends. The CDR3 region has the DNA TGTGCCAGTAGTATAGGGGCTGGAGTCCCGGGTTATGGCTACACCTTC. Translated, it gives CASSIGAGVPGYGYTF.

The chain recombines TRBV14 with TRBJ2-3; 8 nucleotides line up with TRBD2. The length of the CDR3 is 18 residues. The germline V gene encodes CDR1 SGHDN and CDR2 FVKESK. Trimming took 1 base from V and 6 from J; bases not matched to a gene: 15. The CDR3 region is CASSQAFDGEREIDTQYF. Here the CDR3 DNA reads TGTGCCAGCAGCCAAGCGTTTGACGGAGAGCGGGAGATCGATACGCAGTATTTT.

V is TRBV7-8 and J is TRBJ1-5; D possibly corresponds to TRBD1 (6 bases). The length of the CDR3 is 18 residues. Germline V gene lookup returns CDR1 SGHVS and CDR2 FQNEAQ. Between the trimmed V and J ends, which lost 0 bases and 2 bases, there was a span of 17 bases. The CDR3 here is CASSLALPHRVGNQPQHF. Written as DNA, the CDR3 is TGTGCCAGCAGCTTAGCGCTCCCGCACAGGGTAGGCAATCAGCCCCAGCATTTT.

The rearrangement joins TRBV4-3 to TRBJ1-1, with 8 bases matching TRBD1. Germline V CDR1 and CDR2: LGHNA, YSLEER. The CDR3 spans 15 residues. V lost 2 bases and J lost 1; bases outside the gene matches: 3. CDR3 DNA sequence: TGCGCCAGCAGCCAATACGGACAGGGGAACACTGAAGCTTTCTTT. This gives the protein CASSQYGQGNTEAFF.

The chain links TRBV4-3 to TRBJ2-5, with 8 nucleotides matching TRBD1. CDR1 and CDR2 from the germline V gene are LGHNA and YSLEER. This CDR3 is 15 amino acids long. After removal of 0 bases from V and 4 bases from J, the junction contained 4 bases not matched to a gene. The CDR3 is CASSQDQGARETQYF. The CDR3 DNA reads TGCGCCAGCAGCCAAGACCAGGGGGCTAGAGAGACCCAGTACTTC.

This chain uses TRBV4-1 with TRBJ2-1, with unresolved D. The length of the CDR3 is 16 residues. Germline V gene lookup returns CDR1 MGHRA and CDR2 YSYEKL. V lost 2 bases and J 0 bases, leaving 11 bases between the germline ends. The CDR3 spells CASSQSRSFSYNEQFF. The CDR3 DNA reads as TGCGCCAGCAGCCAATCACGCTCCTTCTCCTACAATGAGCAGTTCTTC.

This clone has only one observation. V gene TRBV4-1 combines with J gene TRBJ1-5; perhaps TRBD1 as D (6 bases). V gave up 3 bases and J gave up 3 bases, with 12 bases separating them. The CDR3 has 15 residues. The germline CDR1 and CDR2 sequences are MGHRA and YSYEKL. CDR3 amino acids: CASSHTDRNNQPQHF. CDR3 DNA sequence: TGCGCCAGCAGCCACACGGACAGAAACAATCAGCCCCAGCATTTT.

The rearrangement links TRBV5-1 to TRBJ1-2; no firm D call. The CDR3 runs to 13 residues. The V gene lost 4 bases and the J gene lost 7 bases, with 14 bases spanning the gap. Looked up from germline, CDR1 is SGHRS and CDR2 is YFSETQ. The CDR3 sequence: CASSHTRITGYTF. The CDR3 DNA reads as TGCGCCAGCAGCCATACACGCATTACTGGCTACACCTTC.